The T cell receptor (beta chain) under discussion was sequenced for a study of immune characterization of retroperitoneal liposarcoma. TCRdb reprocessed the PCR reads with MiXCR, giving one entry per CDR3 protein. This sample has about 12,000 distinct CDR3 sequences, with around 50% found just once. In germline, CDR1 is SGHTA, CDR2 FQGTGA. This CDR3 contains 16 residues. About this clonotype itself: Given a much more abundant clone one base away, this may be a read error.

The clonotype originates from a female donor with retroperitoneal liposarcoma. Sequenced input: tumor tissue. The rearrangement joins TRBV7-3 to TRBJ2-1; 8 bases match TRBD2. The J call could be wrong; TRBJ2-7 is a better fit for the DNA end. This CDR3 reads CASSSSGSGGYNEQYF. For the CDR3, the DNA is TGTGCCAGCAGCTCCAGCGGGAGTGGCGGGTACAATGAGCAGTACTTC.